Presented here are 24 T cell receptor beta chains from one specimen sequenced in a study of blood T cell repertoires in COVID-19. Clones were sequenced by immunoSEQ multiplex PCR, and TCRdb holds only the in-frame ones, with some missing. The table lists about 45,000 clones, 85% of them singletons. What was sequenced was peripheral blood. The receptors derive from a man aged 50 to 60 with active COVID-19.

The J gene is TRBJ2-1, the V gene TRBV29-1; the match to TRBD2 covers 9 bases. Per the germline V gene, CDR1 is SQVTM and CDR2 is ANQGSEA. V lost 7 bases, J lost 0 bases, and 1 base stayed unmatched. CDR3 length: 13 residues. The CDR3 region has the DNA TGCAGCGGTAGCGGGAGCTCCTACAATGAGCAGTTCTTC. The encoded protein is CSGSGSSYNEQFF.

The table lists this clone with a count of one. The rearrangement uses TRBV11-3 and TRBJ1-2, with D possibly TRBD1 on 6 matching bases. The V gene lost 1 base and the J gene lost 7 bases, with 10 bases spanning the gap. The CDR3 totals 13 residues. Germline loops: CDR1 SGHNT, CDR2 YENEEA. The CDR3: CASSLASGVGYTF. The CDR3 DNA follows: TGTGCCAGCAGCTTAGCCTCAGGGGTTGGCTACACCTTC.

V is TRBV28 and J is TRBJ2-4, with TRBD2 matching 9 bases. Germline V gene sequence: CDR1 MDHEN, CDR2 SYDVKM. The CDR3 runs to 18 residues. V trimming: 5 bases; J trimming: 5 bases; junction bases outside the gene matches: 16. The CDR3 loop is CASSPTSGPVTRENIQYF. CDR3 nucleotide sequence: TGTGCCAGCAGTCCTACTAGCGGGCCCGTGACCAGAGAAAACATTCAGTACTTC.

The rearrangement joins TRBV5-8 to TRBJ2-1; TRBD2 matches 9 bases. The CDR3 consists of 13 residues. CDR1 is SGHTS, CDR2 YDEGEE, per germline. Trimming removed 7 bases from V and 3 bases from J; junction bases left unmatched: 2. The CDR3 nucleotides are TGTGCCAGCCTAGCGGGACTCTACAATGAGCAGTTCTTC. Translation gives CASLAGLYNEQFF.

The genes are TRBV20-1 and TRBJ2-1, with D unclear. The CDR3 consists of 13 residues. Germline-derived CDR1 and CDR2 are DFQATT and SNEGSKA (reference sequence). V lost 3 bases, J lost 4 bases, and 10 bases lay in between. The CDR3 coding sequence is TGCAGTGCTAGTACCAGGCTTTACAATGAGCAGTTCTTC. It yields the protein CSASTRLYNEQFF.

This clone is categorized as medium-sized (0.01 to 0.1%). The chain couples TRBV18 to TRBJ2-2; D is unclear. V lost 2 bases and J lost 5, with 6 bases in between. CDR3 length: 13 residues. Germline-derived CDR1 and CDR2 are KGHSH and LQKENI. CDR3 bases: TGTGCCAGCTCACCATGGAGTACCGGGGAGCTGTTTTTT. Protein product: CASSPWSTGELFF.

V gene TRBV7-2 combines with J gene TRBJ2-3; no clear D. Germline V CDR1 and CDR2: SGHTA, FQGNSA. V was trimmed by 6 bases and J by 6 bases, leaving 10 bases between them. The CDR3 spans 12 residues. DNA of the CDR3: TGTGCCAGCAGATTTAGTATGGATACGCAGTATTTT. Protein product: CASRFSMDTQYF.

This clone has more than one count but fewer than ten. The chain carries TRBV19 and TRBJ2-7; D possibly corresponds to TRBD2 (6 bases). Trimming took 5 bases from V and 2 from J, leaving 10 bases between them. This CDR3 is 13 amino acids long. CDR1 LNHDA and CDR2 SQIVND come from the germline V gene (reference sequence). The CDR3 DNA is TGTGCCAGTAGTCTCGCTAGCGCCTACGAGCAGTACTTC. Translated, it gives CASSLASAYEQYF.

The chain uses TRBV19 and TRBJ2-3; 14 bases match TRBD2. CDR1 and CDR2 from the germline V gene are LNHDA and SQIVND (reference sequence). V lost 6 bases and J lost 0; bases outside the gene matches: 5. There are 17 residues in the CDR3. The CDR3 loop reads CASRAGLAGGSTDTQYF. CDR3 in DNA: TGTGCCAGTAGGGCAGGACTAGCGGGGGGTAGCACAGATACGCAGTATTTT.

This chain uses TRBV9 with TRBJ2-5; 8 nucleotides agree with TRBD1. The CDR3 is made up of 16 amino acids. With V trimmed by 0 bases and J by 5 bases, 9 bases remained unmatched. Germline lookup yields CDR1 SGDLS and CDR2 YYNGEE. CDR3 sequence reads: CASSVDGQGAEETQYF. In nucleotides, the CDR3 is TGTGCCAGCAGCGTAGATGGGCAGGGGGCCGAGGAGACCCAGTACTTC.

The chain uses TRBV10-3 and TRBJ2-1; 9 nucleotides match TRBD2. V shed 6 bases and J 3 bases; nucleotides not matched to a gene: 6. This CDR3 region has 15 residues. Germline lookup yields CDR1 ENHRY and CDR2 SYGVKD. CDR3 sequence: CAIRLTSGNYNEQFF. DNA for the CDR3: TGTGCCATCAGGCTGACTAGCGGAAACTACAATGAGCAGTTCTTC.

V is TRBV7-2 and J is TRBJ1-1; 8 nucleotides line up with TRBD1. The germline V gene has CDR1 SGHTA and CDR2 FQGNSA. The CDR3 is 15 residues long. J gave up 2 bases and V 4 bases, and 6 bases lay outside the gene matches. The CDR3 DNA reads TGTGCCAGCAGCTCCCACGGACAGGGCAACACTGAAGCTTTCTTT. It yields the protein CASSSHGQGNTEAFF.

This clone was picked up one time. The V and J genes are TRBV6-6 and TRBJ2-5; TRBD1 matches 8 bases. After removal of 4 bases from V and 1 base from J, the junction contained 8 bases not matched to a gene. The germline CDR1 and CDR2 sequences are MNHNY and SVGAGI (reference sequence). This CDR3 is built from 16 residues. This chain's CDR3 is CASSSRTGLRQETQYF. The CDR3 coding sequence is TGTGCCAGCAGTTCTCGGACAGGGCTTCGCCAAGAGACCCAGTACTTC.

This clone has only one observation. The chain employs TRBV7-6 and TRBJ2-7; TRBD2 might be the D (5 bases). V lost 1 base and J 2 bases, leaving 9 bases between the germline ends. The CDR3 is 14 amino acids. Germline lookup yields CDR1 SGHVS and CDR2 FNYEAQ. The CDR3 sequence is CASSLDEGAYEQYF. For the CDR3, the DNA is TGTGCCAGCAGCTTAGATGAGGGCGCCTACGAGCAGTACTTC.

This chain connects TRBV5-1 to TRBJ2-1; 8 nucleotides agree with TRBD2. Looked up from germline, CDR1 is SGHRS and CDR2 is YFSETQ. Losses at the gene ends were 1 base for V and 3 bases for J; bases not matched to a gene: 3. The CDR3 length is 15 residues. The DNA of the CDR3 is TGCGCCAGCAGCTTGAGTAGCGGGATCTACAATGAGCAGTTCTTC. It codes for CASSLSSGIYNEQFF.

The chain joins TRBV30 to TRBJ1-4; 7 nucleotides align to TRBD1. CDR3 size: 13 residues. Losses at the gene ends were 7 bases for V and 7 bases for J; bases not matched to a gene: 9. The germline V gene has CDR1 GTSNPN and CDR2 SVGIG (reference sequence). CDR3 DNA: TGTGCCTACTGCCAGACAGGGAGTGAAAAACTGTTTTTT. It codes for CAYCQTGSEKLFF.

This chain connects TRBV7-2 to TRBJ2-7; TRBD2 might be the D (6 bases). The V and J ends lost 2 bases and 3 bases respectively, with 11 bases between them. From germline, CDR1 is SGHTA and CDR2 FQGNSA. The CDR3 has 14 residues. CDR3 DNA sequence: TGTGCCAGCAGCTTAAGGAGGGATATCTACGAGCAGTACTTC. Translation: CASSLRRDIYEQYF.

The chain recombines TRBV2 with TRBJ2-5, with TRBD1 matching over 7 bases. Per germline, CDR1 SNHLY and CDR2 FYNNEI. V shed 8 bases, J shed 5 bases, and the junction held 5 bases outside the gene matches. This CDR3 spans 12 amino acids. CDR3 DNA: TGTGCCAGCTCGGGACAGAAGGAGACCCAGTACTTC. Its translation: CASSGQKETQYF. The full variable domain, its missing parts supplied by reference TRBV2 and TRBJ2-5, is EPEVTQTPSHQVTQMGQEVILRCVPISNHLYFYWYRQILGQKVEFLVSFYNNEISEKSEIFDDQFSVERPDGSNFTLKIRSTKLEDSAMYFCASSGQKETQYFGPGTRLLVL.

The V gene is TRBV2, the J gene TRBJ2-1, with a tentative D call TRBD1 (6 bases). The V end lost 10 bases, the J end lost 8 bases, and 15 bases lay between the germline ends. The CDR3 is 12 residues long. Per germline, CDR1 SNHLY and CDR2 FYNNEI. In DNA, the CDR3 is TGTGCCACCAGGGGCCCGAACTATGAGCAGTTCTTC. Protein product: CATRGPNYEQFF.

This sequence joins TRBV28 and TRBJ1-5, with 7 bases fitting TRBD1. Germline values: CDR1 MDHEN, CDR2 SYDVKM. The CDR3 extends over 15 amino acids. V gave up 6 bases and J gave up 6 bases; unmatched junction bases: 11. In DNA, the CDR3 is TGTGCCAGCAGCGGGGGAACAGGGGCGGTTCAGCCCCAGCATTTT. It is translated as CASSGGTGAVQPQHF.

The J gene is TRBJ2-3, the V gene TRBV19, with TRBD2 identical over 8 bases. This CDR3 has 17 amino acids. V lost 4 bases, J lost 1 base, and 10 bases stayed unmatched. The V gene's germline CDR1 is LNHDA and CDR2 SQIVND (reference sequence). DNA of the CDR3: TGTGCCAGTAGTACCGCCTTTGACGGGGGGGGCACAGATACGCAGTATTTT. It specifies CASSTAFDGGGTDTQYF.

Turning to this clone: At one end, the junction sequence differs from germline, possibly due to a read error. The V call is TRBV5-6, the J call TRBJ2-7, with D unresolved. The germline V gene has CDR1 SGHDT and CDR2 YYEEEE. The CDR3 spans 16 residues. CDR3 loop: CASTLAHGSFPYEQYF. For the CDR3, the DNA is TGTGCCAGCACCTTGGCCCATGGCAGTTTTCCCTACGAGCAGTACTTC.

The gene calls are TRBV5-1 and TRBJ1-1; D not certain. The V end lost 5 bases, the J end lost 7 bases, and 18 bases lay between the germline ends. Per the germline V gene, CDR1 is SGHRS and CDR2 is YFSETQ. This CDR3 contains 14 residues. This CDR3 is CASRVEASVGEAFF. The CDR3 bases are TGCGCCAGCAGGGTGGAGGCTTCGGTGGGTGAAGCTTTCTTT. Looking up the rest from reference TRBV5-1 and TRBJ1-1 gives the full variable domain: KAGVTQTPRYLIKTRGQQVTLSCSPISGHRSVSWYQQTPGQGLQFLFEYFSETQRNKGNFPGRFSGRQFSNSRSEMNVSTLELGDSALYLCASRVEASVGEAFFGQGTRLTVV.

CDR3 amino acids: CAIGAGGGGGEQYF. The CDR3 DNA is TGTGCCATCGGCGCGGGAGGGGGTGGCGGCGAGCAGTACTTC. The chain links TRBV10-3 to TRBJ2-7; 9 nucleotides match TRBD2. Germline CDR1 and CDR2: ENHRY and SYGVKD. The CDR3 is 14 residues long. After removal of 8 bases from V and 6 bases from J, the junction contained 11 bases not matched to a gene.